This T cell receptor beta chain was obtained from a study of shared clonotypes between healthy human individuals. To note about this clone: The antigen is not known.

Germline loops: CDR1 SGHNT, CDR2 YYREEE (reference sequence). The CDR3 has 15 residues. V was trimmed by 0 bases and J by 4 bases, leaving 13 bases between them. Naive CD8 cells comprised CD45RO-negative, CCR7-positively selected cells, excluding terminally differentiated effector memory CD45RA+ cells. Nashville, Tennessee was home to all donors, who were Caucasian adults. General study points: Some naive CD4 clonotypes, 4% to 6%, turned up in common across several donors.

Assay: immunoSEQ multiplex PCR; the TCRdb copy retains only in-frame clones and omits some. Altogether millions of clones are present, around 96% being singletons, with the ten largest covering 0.85% to 1.3%. Sequencing input: naive CD8+ T cells sorted from blood. The rearrangement uses TRBV5-4 and TRBJ1-2, with TRBD1 as a possible D gene (6 bases). This receptor was taken from a man aged 18 to 30 in good health. CDR3 loop: CASSLDGGAGYGYTF. The CDR3 nucleotides are TGTGCCAGCAGCTTGGATGGGGGCGCCGGCTATGGCTACACCTTC.